The present TCR beta chain was sequenced within a study of Graves' ophthalmopathy and Graves' hyperthyroidism. A word on this clonotype: The antigen remains undetermined.

RNA transcripts were the source from which TCR beta CDR3 regions were amplified. RT-PCR in the first round used HTBI primers; a second-round multiplex PCR followed. TCRdb re-called the multiplex PCR reads with MiXCR, one entry per CDR3 protein. The table has about 240,000 distinct CDR3 sequences, 45% seen once; the top ten hold around 43%. This CDR3 region has 15 residues. The trim removed 3 bases at V and 4 bases at J, leaving 8 bases unmatched. Per germline, CDR1 LNHDA and CDR2 SQIVND (reference sequence). Overall study results and limits: Blood samples also showed most expanded thyroid clonotypes exceeding 0.001 frequency.

Patients were diagnosed from clinical symptoms, serum thyroxine, TRAb, thyroid ultrasound and orbital computed tomography. This TCR derives from an adult man with Graves' ophthalmopathy. The specimen was peripheral blood. J is TRBJ1-1 and V is TRBV19; TRBD1 matches 7 bases. CDR3 nucleotides: TGTGCCAGTAGTATCCCCCCCCAGGGGGGCACTGAAGCTTTCTTT. The encoded protein is CASSIPPQGGTEAFF.